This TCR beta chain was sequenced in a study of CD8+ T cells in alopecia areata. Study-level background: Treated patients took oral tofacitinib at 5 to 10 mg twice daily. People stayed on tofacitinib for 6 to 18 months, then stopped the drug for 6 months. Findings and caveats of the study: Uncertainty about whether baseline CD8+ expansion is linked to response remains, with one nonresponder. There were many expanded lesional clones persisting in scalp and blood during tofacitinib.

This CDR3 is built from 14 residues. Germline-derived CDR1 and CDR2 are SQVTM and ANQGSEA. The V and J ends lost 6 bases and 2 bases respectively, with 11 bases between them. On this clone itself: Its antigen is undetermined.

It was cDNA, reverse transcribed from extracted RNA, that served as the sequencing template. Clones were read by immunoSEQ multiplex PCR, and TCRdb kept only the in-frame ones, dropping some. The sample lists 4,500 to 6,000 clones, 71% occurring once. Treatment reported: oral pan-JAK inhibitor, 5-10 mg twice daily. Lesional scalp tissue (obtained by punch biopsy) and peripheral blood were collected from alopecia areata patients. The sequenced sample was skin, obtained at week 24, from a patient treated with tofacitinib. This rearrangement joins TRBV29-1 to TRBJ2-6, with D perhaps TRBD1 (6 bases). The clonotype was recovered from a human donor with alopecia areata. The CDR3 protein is CSVADRPGANVLTF. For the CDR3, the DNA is TGCAGCGTAGCAGACAGGCCTGGGGCCAACGTCCTGACTTTC.